This note documents a single TCR beta chain sequence. The sample comes from a study of OX40 agonist ivuxolimab in advanced cancers. Only in-frame clones appear in the TCRdb table, and some are missing; sequencing was by immunoSEQ multiplex PCR. This sample has just over 40,000 clones, with about 89% found just once. Collection of blood occurred at baseline, at cycle 4 day 1, and at cycle 7 day 1. Sequenced material: CD4+ or CD8+ T cells sorted from blood, taken in a trial of the OX40 agonist ivuxolimab. The clonotype was recovered from an adult with an advanced solid tumor such as melanoma, head and neck, liver or kidney cancer.

Written as DNA, the CDR3 is TGTGCCAGCAGCTCCAGGGTGAACACTGAAGCTTTCTTT. This gives the protein CASSSRVNTEAFF. The V and J genes are TRBV11-2 and TRBJ1-1; perhaps TRBD1 as D (5 bases). Germline V gene data show CDR1 as SGHAT and CDR2 as FQNNGV. V dropped 4 bases and J dropped 0 bases, with 6 bases sitting between them. The CDR3 loop spans 13 amino acids.